The clone carrying this T cell receptor (beta chain) was seen a few times. Its target is not known. Germline V gene lookup returns CDR1 SGHNT and CDR2 YENEEA. The CDR3 extends over 14 amino acids. Deletions cut 1 base from V and 9 bases from J, with 13 bases between. The source of the sample is a study of T cell repertoires in cytomegalovirus infection. Looking at the study overall: Recently described HLA-C-restricted plus well-studied HLA-B-restricted CMV epitopes were used. CMV infection together with matching HLA type was indicated by public TCR beta signatures.

Findings and caveats of the study: HLA-C-restricted CMV clonotypes gave the most frequent clonotype in two of eight donors.

TCRdb itself ran the reads through MiXCR, one entry per CDR3 protein. Seen here are some 110,000 distinct CDR3 sequences, over 25% observed once, and the top ten hold under 70%. The receptor was derived from a human donor in good health (CMV status not recorded). Some clones in this sample may be carry-over from other donors' samples. The chain links TRBV11-3 to TRBJ2-1; D unclear. Sequences were derived from CD8+ T cells from cultured PBMCs, sampled from culture after CMV antigen stimulation. The CDR3 coding sequence is TGTGCCAGCAGCTTAGGGCCCTCGTGGCCTGAGCAGTTCTTC. Translation: CASSLGPSWPEQFF.